The 4 T cell receptor beta chains listed next were all sequenced from one sample in a study of cytomegalovirus exposure and HLA in healthy donors. PCR amplification relied on 60 Vbeta primers (plus 13 Jbeta primers). Data came from immunoSEQ multiplex PCR; TCRdb stores just in-frame clones and leaves some out. The table has some 170,000 clones, approximately 72% seen once; the top ten hold 2% to 2.5%. Sequencing used PBMCs. These TCRs come from a human donor in good health.

V and J are TRBV5-1 and TRBJ2-1; 11 bases map to TRBD2. J gave up 4 bases and V 4 bases, and 7 bases lay outside the gene matches. The CDR3 contains 16 residues. Germline lookup yields CDR1 SGHRS and CDR2 YFSETQ. DNA for the CDR3: TGCGCCAGCAGCGCCGAAGCTAGCGGGGGGTACAATGAGCAGTTCTTC. Encoded protein: CASSAEASGGYNEQFF.

The gene calls are TRBV5-8 and TRBJ2-7, with D possibly TRBD1 on 6 matching bases. CDR1 is SGHTS, CDR2 YDEGEE, per germline. Trimming removed 4 bases at V and 3 bases at J, with 14 bases between. The CDR3 runs to 14 residues. CDR3 DNA: TGTGCCAGCAGCCCAGAGACAGGCTACTACGAGCAGTACTTC. It translates to CASSPETGYYEQYF.

The gene calls are TRBV11-2 and TRBJ2-7, with 8 bases lining up with TRBD2. Looked up from germline, CDR1 is SGHAT and CDR2 is FQNNGV. This CDR3 comprises 15 residues. V shed 1 base and J 5 bases; nucleotides not matched to a gene: 7. CDR3 residues: CASSLVRRGDHEQYF. CDR3 coding DNA: TGTGCCAGCAGCTTAGTGCGGCGGGGGGACCACGAGCAGTACTTC.

This clone has more than one count but fewer than ten. V gene TRBV27 combines with J gene TRBJ1-4; D may be TRBD1 (5 bases). CDR3 length: 15 residues. V dropped 7 bases and J dropped 6 bases, with 18 bases sitting between them. Germline V gene lookup returns CDR1 MNHEY and CDR2 SMNVEV (reference sequence). DNA for the CDR3: TGTGCCAGCACCGCTATGGGGGGGAGTGATGAAAAACTGTTTTTT. This encodes CASTAMGGSDEKLFF.